The present T cell receptor beta chain was sequenced within a study of identical twins. Many counts were recorded for this clonotype. Germline V gives CDR1 SEHNR, CDR2 FQNEAQ (reference sequence). CDR3 size: 16 residues. Between the trimmed V and J ends, which lost 0 bases and 0 bases, there was a span of 8 bases. Everyone who gave samples was a healthy Caucasian. TCRdb reanalysed the 5' RACE reads using MiXCR and keeps one entry per CDR3 protein. The top ten clones hold around 0.3% of a sample with 1.5 million to 2 million distinct CDR3 sequences, more than 30% of them seen once. The sequencing input was cord blood. J is TRBJ1-4 and V is TRBV7-9; no definite D call. This clonotype was sampled from a newborn girl in good health. CDR3 residues: CASSLALSTTNEKLFF. In DNA, the CDR3 is TGTGCCAGCAGCTTAGCTTTATCTACAACTAATGAAAAACTGTTTTTT.